This TCR beta chain was captured by sequencing in a study of beta chain features in type 1 diabetes. The V end lost 3 bases, the J end lost 5 bases, and 11 bases lay between the germline ends. The V gene's germline CDR1 is SGHRS and CDR2 YFSETQ. The CDR3 is 13 residues long. Details on this clone: The antigen is not known.

Study-wide results and limits: TCRB CDR3 length was moderately but significantly reduced in all four CD4+ subsets of Type 1 diabetes patients.

All of the isolated RNA was reverse transcribed, so expressed TCRB transcripts were sequenced. Only in-frame clones appear in the TCRdb table, and some are missing; sequencing was by immunoSEQ multiplex PCR. Of hundreds of thousands of clones in the sample, about 11% were seen once. This rearrangement joins TRBV5-1 to TRBJ2-5; tentative D call: TRBD2 (5 bases). The specimen sequenced was naive CD4+ T cells from blood. The source of this sequence is a man aged 25 to 40 with type 1 diabetes. CDR3: CASSSRGGETQYF. As DNA, the CDR3 is TGCGCCAGCAGCTCCCGGGGTGGGGAGACCCAGTACTTC. The variable domain in full, with the rest retrieved from reference TRBV5-1 and TRBJ2-5, is KAGVTQTPRYLIKTRGQQVTLSCSPISGHRSVSWYQQTPGQGLQFLFEYFSETQRNKGNFPGRFSGRQFSNSRSEMNVSTLELGDSALYLCASSSRGGETQYFGPGTRLLVL.